Below, 2 T cell receptor beta chains from the same sample are listed, as sequenced in a study of T cells in Graves' hyperthyroidism and ophthalmopathy. Regions amplified from RNA transcripts were the TCR beta CDR3 regions. During a first-round RT-PCR of the TCR CDR3, the HTBI primer set was used. TCRdb re-derived calls from the multiplex PCR reads in MiXCR, one entry per CDR3 protein. The table includes about 570,000 distinct CDR3 sequences, 11% to 15% detected once. The source material was blood. The source of these receptors is a woman aged 40 to 49 with Graves' hyperthyroidism.

This clonotype was recorded many times. The J gene is TRBJ1-1, the V gene TRBV2; D perhaps matches TRBD1 (6 bases). This CDR3 is built from 14 residues. Per germline, CDR1 SNHLY and CDR2 FYNNEI. V lost 6 bases and J lost 1, with 12 bases in between. For the CDR3, the DNA is TGTGCCAGCAGGGCTTGGACAGAGAACACTGAAGCTTTCTTT. This codes for CASRAWTENTEAFF.

J is TRBJ2-1 and V is TRBV19; 14 positions agree with TRBD2. From germline, CDR1 is LNHDA and CDR2 SQIVND (reference sequence). Losses at the gene ends were 5 bases for V and 4 bases for J; bases not matched to a gene: 7. The CDR3 covers 17 residues. DNA for the CDR3: TGTGCCAGTAGTGTAGGGACTAGCGGGAGAAGATACAATGAGCAGTTCTTC. It translates to CASSVGTSGRRYNEQFF.